Detailed here is one T cell receptor (beta chain). Its antigen is not identified. These data originate in a study of cytomegalovirus exposure and HLA in healthy donors. Germline CDR1 LNHDA, CDR2 SQIVND (reference sequence). Losses at the gene ends were 3 bases for V and 0 bases for J; bases not matched to a gene: 6. The CDR3 length is 17 residues. PCR amplification relied on 60 Vbeta primers (plus 13 Jbeta primers). Generated by immunoSEQ multiplex PCR, the TCRdb table keeps only in-frame clones and is missing some. Among around 160,000 clones listed, roughly four fifths were seen once. Study results and caveats: For TCR beta chains, V- and J-gene trimming was later linked to a missense DCLRE1C variant. Most CMV-associated TCR beta chains were later found to appear HLA-restricted. Across donors, sequencing depth was assumed by presence/absence analyses to be roughly uniform.

Sequencing was performed on PBMCs. The chain employs TRBV19 and TRBJ1-1; 11 bases line up with TRBD1. The sequence derives from a woman aged 35 to 49 in good health and CMV-seronegative. CDR3 region: CASSIPGQGGMNTEAFF. In DNA form, the CDR3 reads TGTGCCAGTAGTATCCCGGGACAGGGGGGCATGAACACTGAAGCTTTCTTT.